Listed below are T cell receptor beta chains from one sample, sequenced in a study of T cell clonotyping in hematopoietic cell transplantation. Assay used: immunoSEQ multiplex PCR; TCRdb lists only in-frame clones, some missing. Of about 76,000 clones in the sample, 90% to 97% were seen once. Specimen: peripheral blood mononuclear cells, collected before stem cell transplant. All receptors derive from a woman between 50 and 59 years old with acute myeloid leukemia. Some clones in this sample may be carry-over from other donors' samples. Both conserved end residues are part of each CDR3. Each record gives: CDR3 length, clone size, D gene, V gene, J gene, CDR3 protein, CDR3 DNA. A D gene is named only where the DNA matches it firmly. The listing skips clone size in some rows; elsewhere it reads once, few, many or a size class.

>13|.|TRBD1|TRBV7-3|TRBJ1-2
CASSLNTGGGYTF
TGTGCCAGCAGCTTAAACACAGGGGGCGGCTACACCTTC
>15|.|.|TRBV2|TRBJ2-7
CASDQGDSGSYEQYF
TGTGCCAGCGATCAGGGCGATTCCGGCTCCTACGAGCAGTACTTC
>16|.|.|TRBV18|TRBJ2-1
CASSDRGTKGTNEQFF
TGTGCCAGCTCAGATCGCGGGACAAAGGGTACTAATGAGCAGTTCTTC
>15|.|.|TRBV28|TRBJ1-1
CASRSGGLANTEAFF
TGTGCCAGTCGATCCGGGGGGTTGGCGAACACTGAAGCTTTCTTT
>15|.|.|TRBV6-5|TRBJ2-5
CASSTRDKVSETQYF
TGTGCCAGCAGTACCCGGGACAAAGTGTCAGAGACCCAGTACTTC
>18|.|TRBD1|TRBV5-1|TRBJ1-1
CASSLVFGTGGTNTEAFF
TGCGCCAGCAGCTTGGTCTTTGGGACAGGGGGGACTAACACTGAAGCTTTCTTT
>14|.|.|TRBV7-6|TRBJ2-1
CASSLTQPGDEQFF
TGTGCCAGCAGCTTAACCCAACCAGGGGATGAGCAGTTCTTC
>14|.|.|TRBV7-6|TRBJ2-2
CASSVTGSAGELFF
TGTGCCAGCAGCGTCACAGGGTCGGCCGGGGAGCTGTTTTTT
>14|.|TRBD1|TRBV5-8|TRBJ1-2
CASSSRDRGLGYTF
TGTGCCAGCAGCTCCCGGGACAGGGGATTAGGCTACACCTTC
>12|.|.|TRBV6-6|TRBJ2-3
CASTTGTDTQYF
TGTGCCAGCACCACAGGGACAGATACGCAGTATTTT
>13|.|.|TRBV7-2|TRBJ1-1
CASSLDRTDEAFF
TGTGCCAGCAGCTTAGACAGGACGGATGAAGCTTTCTTT
>14|once|.|TRBV30|TRBJ1-4
CAWSPTSSSEKLFF
TGTGCCTGGAGTCCTACAAGTTCCTCCGAAAAACTGTTTTTT
>15|once|TRBD2|TRBV2|TRBJ2-7
CASRAGTSGSSEQYF
TGTGCCAGCAGGGCCGGGACTAGCGGGAGTAGTGAGCAGTACTTC
>14|.|TRBD1|TRBV2|TRBJ2-7
CASRQGANSYEQYF
TGTGCCAGCAGACAGGGGGCCAACTCCTACGAGCAGTACTTC
>15|.|.|TRBV19|TRBJ2-2
CASRTPLLNTGELFF
TGTGCCAGTAGGACACCCCTTTTGAACACCGGGGAGCTGTTTTTT
>13|.|.|TRBV29-1|TRBJ1-4
CSAPSGGNEKLFF
TGCAGCGCACCCTCCGGAGGCAATGAAAAACTGTTTTTT
>16|.|.|TRBV21-1|TRBJ2-1
CASSKLDRGDDNEQFF
TGTGCCAGCAGCAAACTCGACAGGGGCGACGACAATGAGCAGTTCTTC
>13|.|.|TRBV6-6|TRBJ2-6
CASVVSGANVLTF
TGTGCCAGCGTCGTCTCTGGGGCCAACGTCCTGACTTTC
>15|once|.|TRBV27|TRBJ2-7
CASSLSLGSRYEQYF
TGTGCCAGCAGTTTAAGTCTCGGGTCTAGGTACGAGCAGTACTTC
>13|.|.|TRBV6-5|TRBJ2-1
CASSYSMGGVEFF
TGTGCCAGCAGTTACTCGATGGGCGGGGTGGAGTTCTTC
>16|.|TRBD1|TRBV10-2|TRBJ1-1
CASRAGTGSLNTEAFF
TGCGCCAGCAGGGCCGGGACAGGGAGTCTGAACACTGAAGCTTTCTTT
>15|.|.|TRBV18|TRBJ2-7
CASSPNWGTPREQYF
TGTGCCAGCTCACCGAACTGGGGGACGCCTCGCGAGCAGTACTTC
>13|.|TRBD1|TRBV30|TRBJ1-5
CAWSATGFQPQHF
TGTGCCTGGAGTGCGACAGGGTTCCAGCCCCAGCATTTT
>16|.|TRBD2|TRBV7-8|TRBJ2-2
CASSLRRLAASRELFF
TGTGCCAGCAGCTTAAGGAGACTAGCGGCCTCCCGGGAGCTGTTTTTT
>16|.|.|TRBV25-1|TRBJ2-7
CASSESGAGLPYEQYF
TGTGCCAGCAGTGAATCGGGTGCGGGACTCCCCTACGAGCAGTACTTC
>17|.|TRBD1|TRBV2|TRBJ2-7
CASSERTGRSTSYEQYF
TGTGCCAGCAGTGAGAGGACAGGGCGATCGACCTCCTACGAGCAGTACTTC
>12|.|TRBD1|TRBV30|TRBJ2-5
CAWGTGEETQYF
TGTGCCTGGGGGACAGGTGAAGAGACCCAGTACTTC
>13|once|TRBD1|TRBV30|TRBJ2-7
CAWTQGESYEQYF
TGTGCCTGGACCCAGGGGGAGTCCTACGAGCAGTACTTC
>15|.|.|TRBV11-2|TRBJ2-7
CASSLGTASSYEQYF
TGTGCCAGCAGCTTAGGGACTGCTAGCTCCTACGAGCAGTACTTC
>14|.|.|TRBV7-2|TRBJ2-7
CASSRREGNYEQYF
TGTGCCAGCAGCCGCCGGGAAGGAAACTACGAGCAGTACTTC
>15|.|.|TRBV7-8|TRBJ1-2
CASSLKGTSLGGYTF
TGTGCCAGCAGCTTGAAGGGTACCTCCCTCGGTGGCTACACCTTC
>15|.|TRBD2|TRBV7-2|TRBJ2-7
CASSLVSSGRVGQYF
TGTGCCAGCAGCTTAGTCTCTAGCGGGAGGGTTGGACAGTACTTC
>14|.|.|TRBV9|TRBJ2-3
CASSTPWGTDTQYF
TGTGCCAGCAGCACACCTTGGGGCACAGATACGCAGTATTTT
>14|once|TRBD2|TRBV6-6|TRBJ2-3
CASRPAGAGDTQYF
TGTGCCAGCAGACCAGCGGGAGCGGGGGATACGCAGTATTTT
>15|.|TRBD1|TRBV5-1|TRBJ1-3
CASSYGQGYGNTIYF
TGCGCCAGCAGTTACGGACAGGGCTATGGAAACACCATATATTTT
>14|.|.|TRBV19|TRBJ1-1
CASSISDVNTEAFF
TGTGCCAGTAGTATCTCCGACGTGAACACTGAAGCTTTCTTT
>11|.|TRBD1|TRBV19|TRBJ1-5
CASTDRGPQHF
TGTGCCAGTACTGACAGGGGGCCCCAGCATTTT
>14|.|.|TRBV29-1|TRBJ1-1
CSVLWGVVRTEAFF
TGCAGCGTTCTTTGGGGGGTCGTGAGGACTGAAGCTTTCTTT
>15|.|.|TRBV30|TRBJ1-2
CAWSVSSAGIYGYTF
TGTGCCTGGAGTGTCTCTTCAGCAGGGATCTATGGCTACACCTTC
>17|.|.|TRBV5-1|TRBJ1-4
CASSSAADTGLNEKLFF
TGCGCCAGCAGCTCCGCTGCTGACACAGGACTAAATGAAAAACTGTTTTTT
>14|.|.|TRBV6-1|TRBJ1-3
CASSEGLPGNTIYF
TGTGCCAGCAGTGAAGGGTTACCGGGAAACACCATATATTTT
>15|.|TRBD2|TRBV6-1|TRBJ2-7
CASSVRGGTSYEQYF
TGTGCCAGCAGTGTTCGCGGGGGGACCTCCTACGAGCAGTACTTC
>14|.|TRBD1|TRBV25-1|TRBJ1-2
CASSGDRGLDGYTF
TGTGCCAGCAGTGGTGACAGGGGTTTGGATGGCTACACCTTC
>14|.|TRBD1|TRBV5-1|TRBJ2-7
CASSLGGGVYEQYF
TGCGCCAGCAGCTTGGGAGGGGGCGTCTACGAGCAGTACTTC
>17|.|.|TRBV5-7|TRBJ1-5
CASSSPRTSPSNQPQHF
TGTGCCAGCAGCTCGCCTCGGACATCCCCTAGCAATCAGCCCCAGCATTTT
>14|once|.|TRBV6-1|TRBJ2-2
CASKEGSNTGELFF
TGTGCCAGCAAGGAGGGGTCGAACACCGGGGAGCTGTTTTTT
>13|.|.|TRBV7-3|TRBJ1-6
CASSFSGYSPLHF
TGTGCCAGCAGCTTTTCGGGGTACTCACCCCTCCACTTT
>15|.|.|TRBV4-2|TRBJ1-6
CASSQGFGGDSPLHF
TGTGCCAGCAGCCAAGGGTTCGGGGGGGATTCACCCCTCCACTTT